This TCR beta chain was sequenced during a study of breast tumors, draining lymph nodes, adjacent tissues. Study results and caveats: Compared with basal-like, luminal-like tumors shared significantly more repertoire with nontumor tissue. That most tumor T cells come from lymph nodes remained unproven. Data fit most tumor T cells coming from lymph node, expanding in tumor. Tumor TCR diversity was below lymph nodes but above nontumor tissue.

Turning to this clonotype: Antigen specificity is unknown.

One entry per CDR3 protein results from TCRdb running MiXCR on the multiplex PCR reads. Of about 200,000 distinct CDR3 sequences in the sample, around 29% were seen once. The CDR3 is made up of 15 amino acids. From germline, CDR1 is SGDLS and CDR2 YYNGEE. V shed 4 bases and J 10 bases; nucleotides not matched to a gene: 9. Breast cancer patients provided tissue from their axillary draining lymph nodes. The rearrangement uses TRBV9 and TRBJ2-1; TRBD2 matches 12 bases. The TCR originated in a female donor with breast cancer. Some clones in this sample may be carry-over from other donors' samples. The sequencing input was axillary lymph node tissue. The CDR3 DNA reads as TGTGCCAGCAGCCCCGGGACTAGCGGGTGGACCGAGCAGTTCTTC. Residues: CASSPGTSGWTEQFF.